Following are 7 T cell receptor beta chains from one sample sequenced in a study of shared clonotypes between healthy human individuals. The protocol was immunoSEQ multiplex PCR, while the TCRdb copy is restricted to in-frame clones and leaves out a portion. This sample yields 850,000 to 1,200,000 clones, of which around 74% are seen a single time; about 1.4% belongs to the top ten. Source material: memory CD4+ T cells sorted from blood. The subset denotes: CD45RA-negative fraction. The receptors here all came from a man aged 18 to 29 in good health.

In nucleotides, the CDR3 is TGTGCCAGCAGCTTCGGGACAGGGAACTATGGCTACACCTTC. This encodes CASSFGTGNYGYTF. J is TRBJ1-2 and V is TRBV5-6, with TRBD1 matching over 9 bases. CDR1 is SGHDT, CDR2 YYEEEE, per germline. V trimming: 2 bases; J trimming: 2 bases; junction bases outside the gene matches: 1. This CDR3 has 14 residues.

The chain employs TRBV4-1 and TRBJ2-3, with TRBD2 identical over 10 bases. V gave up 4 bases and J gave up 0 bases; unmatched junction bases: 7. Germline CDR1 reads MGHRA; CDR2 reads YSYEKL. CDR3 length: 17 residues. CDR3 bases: TGCGCCAGCAGCCCAAATCTAGCGGGGGCTAGCACAGATACGCAGTATTTT. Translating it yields CASSPNLAGASTDTQYF.

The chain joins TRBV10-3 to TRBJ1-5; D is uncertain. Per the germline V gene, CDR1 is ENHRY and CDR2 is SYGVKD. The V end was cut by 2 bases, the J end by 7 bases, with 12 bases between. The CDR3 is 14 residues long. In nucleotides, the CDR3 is TGTGCCATCAGTGAGAATGACATTGTCCAGCCCCAGCATTTT. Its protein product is CAISENDIVQPQHF.

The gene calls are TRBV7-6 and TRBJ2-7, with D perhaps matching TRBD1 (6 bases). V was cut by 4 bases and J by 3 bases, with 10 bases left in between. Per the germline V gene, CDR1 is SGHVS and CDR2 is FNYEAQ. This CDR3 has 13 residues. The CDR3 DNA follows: TGTGCCAGCAGCTCAGGGGCCCGCTACGAGCAGTACTTC. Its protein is CASSSGARYEQYF.

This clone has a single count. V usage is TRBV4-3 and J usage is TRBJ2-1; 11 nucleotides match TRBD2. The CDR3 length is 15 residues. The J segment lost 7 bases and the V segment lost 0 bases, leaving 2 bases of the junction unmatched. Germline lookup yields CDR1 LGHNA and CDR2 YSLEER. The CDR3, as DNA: TGCGCCAGCAGCCAAGAGGGACTAGCGGTAAATGAGCAGTTCTTC. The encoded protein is CASSQEGLAVNEQFF.

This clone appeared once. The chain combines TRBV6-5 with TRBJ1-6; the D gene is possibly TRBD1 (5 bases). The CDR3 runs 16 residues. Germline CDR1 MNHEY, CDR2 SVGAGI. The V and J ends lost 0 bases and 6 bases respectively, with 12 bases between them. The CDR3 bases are TGTGCCAGCAGTTACTCGAAGGTGCAGGGTAATTCACCCCTCCACTTT. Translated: CASSYSKVQGNSPLHF.

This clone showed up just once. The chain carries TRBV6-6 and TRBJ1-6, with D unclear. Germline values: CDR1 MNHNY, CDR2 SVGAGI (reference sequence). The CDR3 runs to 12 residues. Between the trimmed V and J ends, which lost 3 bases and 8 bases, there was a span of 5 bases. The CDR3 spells CASSYVDSPLHF. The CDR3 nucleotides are TGTGCCAGCAGTTATGTTGATTCACCCCTCCACTTT.